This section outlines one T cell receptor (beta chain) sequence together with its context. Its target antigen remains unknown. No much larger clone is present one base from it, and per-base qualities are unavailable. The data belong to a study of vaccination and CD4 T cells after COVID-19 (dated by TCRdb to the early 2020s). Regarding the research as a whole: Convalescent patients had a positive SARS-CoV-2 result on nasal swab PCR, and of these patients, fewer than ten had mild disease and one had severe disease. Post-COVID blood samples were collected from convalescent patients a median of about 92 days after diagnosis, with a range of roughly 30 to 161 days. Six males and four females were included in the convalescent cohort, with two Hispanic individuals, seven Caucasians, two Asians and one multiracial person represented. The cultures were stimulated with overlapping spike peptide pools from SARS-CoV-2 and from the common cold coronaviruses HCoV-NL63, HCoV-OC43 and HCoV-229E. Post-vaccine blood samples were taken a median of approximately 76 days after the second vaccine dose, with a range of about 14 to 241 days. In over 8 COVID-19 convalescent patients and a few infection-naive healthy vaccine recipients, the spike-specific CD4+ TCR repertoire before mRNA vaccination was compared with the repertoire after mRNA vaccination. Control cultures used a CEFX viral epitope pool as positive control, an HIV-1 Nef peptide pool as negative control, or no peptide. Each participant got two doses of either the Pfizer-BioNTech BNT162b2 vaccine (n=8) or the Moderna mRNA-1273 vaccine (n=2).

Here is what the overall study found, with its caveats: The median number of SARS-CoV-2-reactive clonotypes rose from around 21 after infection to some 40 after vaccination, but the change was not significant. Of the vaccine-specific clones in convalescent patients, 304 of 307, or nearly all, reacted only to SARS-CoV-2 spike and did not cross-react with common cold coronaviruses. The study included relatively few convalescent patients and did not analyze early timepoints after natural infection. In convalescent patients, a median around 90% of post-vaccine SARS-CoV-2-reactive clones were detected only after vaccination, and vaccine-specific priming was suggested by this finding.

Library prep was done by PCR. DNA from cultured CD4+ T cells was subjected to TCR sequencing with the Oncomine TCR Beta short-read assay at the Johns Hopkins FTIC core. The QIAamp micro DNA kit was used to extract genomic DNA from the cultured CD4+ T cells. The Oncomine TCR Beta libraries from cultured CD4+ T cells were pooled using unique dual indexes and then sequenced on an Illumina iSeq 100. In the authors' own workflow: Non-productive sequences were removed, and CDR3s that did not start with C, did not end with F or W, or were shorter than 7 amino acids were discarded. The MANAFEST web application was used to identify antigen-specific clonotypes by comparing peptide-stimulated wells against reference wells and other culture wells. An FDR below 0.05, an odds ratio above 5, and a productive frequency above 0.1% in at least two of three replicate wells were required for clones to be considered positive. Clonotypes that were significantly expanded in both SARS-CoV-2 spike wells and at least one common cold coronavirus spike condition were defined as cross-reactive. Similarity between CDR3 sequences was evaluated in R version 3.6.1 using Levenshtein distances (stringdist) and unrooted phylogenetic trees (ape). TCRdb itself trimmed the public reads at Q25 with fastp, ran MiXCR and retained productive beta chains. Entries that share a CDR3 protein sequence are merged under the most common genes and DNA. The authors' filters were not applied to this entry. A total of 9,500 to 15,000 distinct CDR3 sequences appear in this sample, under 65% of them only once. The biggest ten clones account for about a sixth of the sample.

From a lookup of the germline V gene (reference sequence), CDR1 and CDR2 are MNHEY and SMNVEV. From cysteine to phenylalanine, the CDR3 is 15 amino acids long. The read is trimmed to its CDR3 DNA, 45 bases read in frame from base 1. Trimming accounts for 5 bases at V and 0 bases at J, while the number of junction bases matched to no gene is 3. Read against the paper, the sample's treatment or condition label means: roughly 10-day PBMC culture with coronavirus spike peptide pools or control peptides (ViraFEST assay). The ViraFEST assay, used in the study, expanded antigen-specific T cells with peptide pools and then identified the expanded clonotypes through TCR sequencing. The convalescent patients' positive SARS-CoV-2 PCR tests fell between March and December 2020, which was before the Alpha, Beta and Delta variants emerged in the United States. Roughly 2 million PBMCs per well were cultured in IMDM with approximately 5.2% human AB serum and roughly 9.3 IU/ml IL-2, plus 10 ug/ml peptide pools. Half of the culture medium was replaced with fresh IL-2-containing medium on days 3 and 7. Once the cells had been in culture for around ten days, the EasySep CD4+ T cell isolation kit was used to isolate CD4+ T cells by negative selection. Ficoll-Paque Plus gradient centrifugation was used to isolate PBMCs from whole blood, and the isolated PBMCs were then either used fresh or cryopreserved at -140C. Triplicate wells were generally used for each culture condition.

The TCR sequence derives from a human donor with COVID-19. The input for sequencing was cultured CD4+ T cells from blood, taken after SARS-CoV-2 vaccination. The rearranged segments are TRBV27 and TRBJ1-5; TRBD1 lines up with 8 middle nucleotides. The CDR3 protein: CASSIDRGSNQPQHF. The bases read TGTGCCAGCAGTATAGACAGGGGTAGCAATCAGCCCCAGCATTTT.